The 19 T cell receptor beta chains given below trace back to one sample, sequenced in a study of T cells after yellow fever vaccination. TCRdb recomputed calls from the 5' RACE reads with MiXCR, one row per CDR3 protein. The sample lists 450,000 to 650,000 distinct CDR3 sequences, about a fifth occurring once. Here the sequenced sample was PBMCs, taken 21 days after the first yellow fever vaccination. The receptors stem from a man younger than 30 who received the YFV17D yellow fever vaccine.

V gene TRBV3-1 combines with J gene TRBJ2-7, with D hard to call. This CDR3 spans 14 amino acids. Germline V lookup: CDR1 LGHDT, CDR2 YNNKEL (reference sequence). V lost 4 bases and J 2 bases, leaving 12 bases between the germline ends. CDR3 nucleotides: TGTGCCAGCAGCCCAACCCCTGTGGCCTACGAGCAGTACTTC. Its translation: CASSPTPVAYEQYF.

This chain connects TRBV5-1 to TRBJ2-1; 7 bases agree with TRBD1. The V gene end was trimmed by 1 base and the J gene end by 2 bases; junction bases not matched to a gene: 9. Germline V gene sequence: CDR1 SGHRS, CDR2 YFSETQ. This CDR3 region has 17 residues. CDR3 bases: TGCGCCAGCAGCTTGCCGGCACAGGGGTCAACCTACAATGAGCAGTTCTTC. Amino acid sequence: CASSLPAQGSTYNEQFF.

This clonotype occurred a few times. The chain is built from TRBV12-3 or TRBV12-4 and TRBJ2-4, with TRBD1 matching 11 bases. This CDR3 is built from 17 residues. Germline trimming cut 3 bases from V and 0 bases from J; bases unmatched to any gene: 4. CDR3 residues: CASSFGTGGRAKNIQYF. The DNA of the CDR3 is TGTGCCAGCAGTTTCGGGACAGGGGGGCGAGCCAAAAACATTCAGTACTTC.

The chain employs TRBV7-9 and TRBJ2-1; D uncertain. Trimming shortened V by 3 bases and J by 5 bases, and 5 bases separated the two germline ends. Germline V gives CDR1 SEHNR, CDR2 FQNEAQ (reference sequence). CDR3 size: 12 residues. This chain's CDR3 is CASSFANNEQFF. CDR3 DNA: TGTGCCAGCAGCTTCGCCAACAATGAGCAGTTCTTC.

The chain has TRBV24-1 and TRBJ2-1, with D possibly TRBD2 on 6 matching bases. Trimming cost V 9 bases and J 9 bases, with 14 bases left between them. This CDR3 has 12 residues. The germline V gene has CDR1 KGHDR and CDR2 SFDVKD. In nucleotides, the CDR3 is TGTGCCACCCAGAAGGCCGGGGGTGAGCAGTTCTTC. This encodes CATQKAGGEQFF.

This clonotype has only a few counts. This chain uses TRBV5-1 with TRBJ2-5, with D perhaps TRBD1 (5 bases). Germline V CDR1 and CDR2: SGHRS, YFSETQ. This CDR3 is 15 amino acids long. Trimming left V 1 base short and J 5 bases short, with 15 bases between. CDR3 nucleotide sequence: TGCGCCAGCAGCTTGTCGGTTGGGGCCCCGGAGACCCAGTACTTC. Its translation is CASSLSVGAPETQYF.

The genes are TRBV18 and TRBJ2-7, with D possibly TRBD2 on 6 matching bases. Germline CDR1 is KGHSH and CDR2 is LQKENI. V was cut by 5 bases and J by 6 bases, with 17 bases left in between. This CDR3 comprises 14 residues. The chain's CDR3 is CASSSRGGRTEQYV. The CDR3 coding sequence is TGTGCCAGCTCATCAAGAGGAGGGCGCACCGAGCAGTACGTC.

The V gene is TRBV9, the J gene TRBJ2-7; D not certain. Germline V lookup: CDR1 SGDLS, CDR2 YYNGEE. The CDR3 extends over 14 amino acids. Deletions cut 0 bases from V and 4 bases from J, with 11 bases between. CDR3 sequence: CASSVGGKTYEQYF. The CDR3 coding sequence is TGTGCCAGCAGCGTAGGTGGGAAGACATACGAGCAGTACTTC.

In its sample, this clonotype was seen a few times. One end of the junction varies from germline; a read error may be responsible. The rearrangement uses TRBV5-1 and TRBJ2-3; D remains ambiguous. Germline lookup yields CDR1 SGHRS and CDR2 YFSETQ. This CDR3 spans 14 amino acids. CDR3 amino acids: CASNLVGVTDTQYF. CDR3 DNA: TGCGCCAGCAACTTGGTTGGAGTCACAGATACGCAGTATTTT.

In this sample, this clonotype turned up a few times. The V and J genes are TRBV11-3 and TRBJ2-4; D remains unclear. V lost 5 bases and J 4 bases, leaving 12 bases between the germline ends. Germline assignment: CDR1 SGHNT and CDR2 YENEEA. CDR3 length equals 14 residues. The DNA for the CDR3 is TGTGCCAGCAGCGTGATCCTCAGTAAAAACATTCAGTACTTC. This gives the protein CASSVILSKNIQYF.

This clonotype has more than one count but fewer than ten. This chain uses TRBV4-2 with TRBJ2-3; the D gene is possibly TRBD2 (6 bases). The germline V and J ends were trimmed by 1 base and 5 bases, with 10 bases remaining between them. Germline V gene data show CDR1 as LGHNA and CDR2 as YNFKEQ. This CDR3 region has 14 residues. The CDR3 protein is CASSQARRGDTQYF. The DNA of the CDR3 is TGTGCCAGCAGCCAAGCCAGGCGGGGAGATACGCAGTATTTT.

The chain recombines TRBV28 with TRBJ2-4; D is possibly TRBD1 (6 bases). The CDR3 sequence is 14 residues long. V was trimmed by 4 bases and J by 1 base, leaving 8 bases between them. Per the germline V gene, CDR1 is MDHEN and CDR2 is SYDVKM. Here the CDR3 reads CASSSGAAKNIQYF. The CDR3, as DNA: TGTGCCAGCAGTTCAGGGGCGGCCAAAAACATTCAGTACTTC.

The chain uses TRBV4-3 and TRBJ2-5; weak D call: TRBD1 (5 bases). The CDR3 covers 14 residues. Germline V gene sequence: CDR1 LGHNA, CDR2 YSLEER. V was cut by 1 base and J by 4 bases, with 10 bases left in between. This CDR3 is CASSQGQGRETQYF. The DNA of the CDR3 is TGCGCCAGCAGCCAAGGGCAGGGCAGAGAGACCCAGTACTTC.

There are a few counts of this clonotype. The rearrangement uses TRBV2 and TRBJ2-7; TRBD1 matches at 8 bases. The V gene's germline CDR1 is SNHLY and CDR2 FYNNEI. With V trimmed by 2 bases and J by 3 bases, 3 bases remained unmatched. The CDR3 totals 14 residues. The CDR3 DNA is TGTGCCAGCAGTGAACAGGGGGCGGACTACGAGCAGTACTTC. This translates into CASSEQGADYEQYF.

This clonotype was seen many times. The J gene is TRBJ1-2, the V gene TRBV29-1; 10 nucleotides match TRBD1. The V gene end was trimmed by 7 bases and the J gene end by 8 bases; junction bases not matched to a gene: 7. Germline loops: CDR1 SQVTM, CDR2 ANQGSEA. There are 12 residues in the CDR3. This CDR3 is CSATTGGRGYTF. DNA for the CDR3: TGCAGCGCCACGACAGGGGGCCGGGGCTACACCTTC.

This clonotype was counted once. The junction shows a germline mismatch at one end, possibly a read error. The chain carries TRBV20-1 and TRBJ2-7, with 11 nucleotides matching TRBD2. The CDR3 totals 16 residues. The germline gives CDR1 DFQATT, CDR2 SNEGSKA (reference sequence). In nucleotides, the CDR3 is TGCAGTGCTATGGGGATACTAGCGGGGGCTCCCTACGATCAGTACTTC. Its translation is CSAMGILAGAPYDQYF.

Details on this clonotype: The junction departs from germline at one end; a sequencing error may be responsible. This chain's CDR3 is CASSLERPPGETQYF. The CDR3 DNA sequence: TGTGCTAGCAGCTTGGAACGGCCCCCAGGGGAGACCCAGTACTTC. The J gene is TRBJ2-5, the V gene TRBV7-7; possibly TRBD1 for D (5 bases). There are 15 residues in the CDR3. Germline CDR1 is SSHAT and CDR2 is FNYEAQ (reference sequence).

This sequence joins TRBV5-1 and TRBJ1-2, with 7 nucleotides matching TRBD1. Trimming took 1 base from V and 8 from J; bases not matched to a gene: 11. Germline loops: CDR1 SGHRS, CDR2 YFSETQ. The CDR3 contains 15 residues. DNA of the CDR3: TGCGCCAGCAGCTTGAGATGGGACAGATATCAGGGCTACACCTTC. Protein sequence: CASSLRWDRYQGYTF. The complete variable domain, with remaining parts taken from reference TRBV5-1 and TRBJ1-2, reads KAGVTQTPRYLIKTRGQQVTLSCSPISGHRSVSWYQQTPGQGLQFLFEYFSETQRNKGNFPGRFSGRQFSNSRSEMNVSTLELGDSALYLCASSLRWDRYQGYTFGSGTRLTVV.

This clonotype occurred once. The V gene is TRBV7-9, the J gene TRBJ1-6; D is perhaps TRBD1 (5 bases). Trimming removed 5 bases from V and 4 bases from J, with 15 bases in between. The CDR3 covers 16 residues. Germline CDR1 and CDR2: SEHNR and FQNEAQ (reference sequence). The CDR3: CASSTGREFYNSPLHF. The DNA of the CDR3 is TGTGCCAGCAGCACGGGCAGGGAGTTTTATAATTCACCCCTCCACTTT.